These 3 T cell receptor beta chains share one sample of origin, sequenced in a study of T cell responses to AZD1222 COVID-19 vaccine. Measured with immunoSEQ multiplex PCR; TCRdb has only the in-frame clones, and not every one. The data show approximately 74,000 clones, over 80% seen once. The input for sequencing was peripheral blood, taken 28 days after the second AZD1222 dose. These receptor sequences come from an adult who received the AZD1222 COVID-19 vaccine.

The chain employs TRBV6-5 and TRBJ2-7, with D possibly matching TRBD1 (7 bases). Germline CDR1 reads MNHEY; CDR2 reads SVGAGI. The V end was cut by 5 bases, the J end by 0 bases, with 14 bases between. The CDR3 length is 15 residues. The chain's CDR3 is CASSQGGLGSYEQYF. The CDR3 DNA follows: TGTGCCAGCAGTCAGGGGGGTTTAGGCTCCTACGAGCAGTACTTC.

V is TRBV7-8 and J is TRBJ1-1, with 7 bases matching TRBD1. This CDR3 comprises 15 residues. Per germline, CDR1 SGHVS and CDR2 FQNEAQ. The V segment lost 2 bases and the J segment 0 bases; nucleotides outside the gene matches: 3. The CDR3 loop reads CASSLTGTVNTEAFF. As DNA, the CDR3 is TGTGCCAGCAGCTTAACCGGGACAGTGAACACTGAAGCTTTCTTT.

Written as DNA, the CDR3 is TGTGCCAGCAGCCATGGAAAGTCAGGAACAGATACGCAGTATTTT. Its protein is CASSHGKSGTDTQYF. The chain couples TRBV13 to TRBJ2-3; no clear D gene. The V end lost 5 bases, the J end lost 3 bases, and 15 bases lay between the germline ends. CDR3 size: 15 residues. Germline lookup yields CDR1 PRHDT and CDR2 FYEKMQ (reference sequence).